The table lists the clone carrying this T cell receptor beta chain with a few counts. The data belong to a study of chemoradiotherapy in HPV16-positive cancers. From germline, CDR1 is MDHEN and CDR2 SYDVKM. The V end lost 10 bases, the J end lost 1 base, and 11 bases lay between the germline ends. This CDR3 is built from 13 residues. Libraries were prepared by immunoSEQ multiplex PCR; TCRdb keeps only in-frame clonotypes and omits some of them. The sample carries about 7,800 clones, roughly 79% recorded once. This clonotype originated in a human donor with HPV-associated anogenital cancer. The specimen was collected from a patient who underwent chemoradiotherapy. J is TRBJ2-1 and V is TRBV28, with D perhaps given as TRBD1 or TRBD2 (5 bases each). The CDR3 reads CATERGSYNEQFF. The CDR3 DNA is TGTGCCACCGAGAGGGGTTCCTACAATGAGCAGTTCTTC.